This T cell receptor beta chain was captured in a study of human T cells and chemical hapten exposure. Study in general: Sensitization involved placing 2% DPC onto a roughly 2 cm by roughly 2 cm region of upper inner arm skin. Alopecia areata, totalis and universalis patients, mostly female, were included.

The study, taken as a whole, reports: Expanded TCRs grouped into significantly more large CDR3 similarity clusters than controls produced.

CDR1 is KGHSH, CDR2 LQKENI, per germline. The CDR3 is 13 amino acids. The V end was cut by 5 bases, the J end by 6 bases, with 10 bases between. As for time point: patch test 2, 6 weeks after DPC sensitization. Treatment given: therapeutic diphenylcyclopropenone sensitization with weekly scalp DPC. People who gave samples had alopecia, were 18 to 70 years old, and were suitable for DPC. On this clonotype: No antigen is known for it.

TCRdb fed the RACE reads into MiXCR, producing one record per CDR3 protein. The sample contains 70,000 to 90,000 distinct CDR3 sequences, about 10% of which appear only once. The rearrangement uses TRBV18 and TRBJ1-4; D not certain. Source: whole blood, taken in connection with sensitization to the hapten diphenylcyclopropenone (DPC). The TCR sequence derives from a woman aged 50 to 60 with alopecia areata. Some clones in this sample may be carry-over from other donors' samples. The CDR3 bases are TGTGCCAGCTCAGAGGGAATGGATGAAAAACTGTTTTTT. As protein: CASSEGMDEKLFF.